This T cell receptor beta chain was profiled in a study of molecular identifiers for immune sequencing clone quantification. The table lists this clonotype with many counts. The CDR3 contains 12 residues. The germline V gene has CDR1 MGHDK and CDR2 SYGVNS. With 9 bases removed from V and 2 bases from J, the gap between germline ends came to 10 bases. A single record per CDR3 protein comes from TCRdb applying MiXCR to the PCR reads. The repertoire holds 250,000 to 350,000 distinct CDR3 sequences, with over 20% as singletons. V and J are TRBV25-1 and TRBJ2-5; a possible D gene is TRBD1 (5 bases). Sequenced: naive CD8+ T cells from blood, with Jurkat cell RNA spiked in. Described subset: FACS-sorted CD8+CD4-CCR7+CD45RA+ naive T cells. This TCR was sampled from a human donor in good health. Some libraries in this study had Jurkat cell RNA spiked in. The CDR3 sequence: CASQGLQETQYF. The CDR3 DNA is TGTGCCAGTCAGGGTTTACAAGAGACCCAGTACTTC.